The source of this T cell receptor beta chain is a study of T-cell reconstitution after alpha-beta-depleted transplantation in children. Study-level results: T-cell counts and diversity at one year post-transplant came mainly from newly produced T cells. Day-60 TCRbeta diversity that was high in some patients was derived from surviving recipient T cells and thymic progenitors. There were reportedly several hundred expanded graft clones from which alpha-beta T cells came about two months after transplant.

In the case of this clonotype: As yet, its antigen is unknown.

A TCRbeta library incorporating unique molecular identifiers was prepared. TCRdb itself ran the PCR reads through MiXCR, one entry per CDR3 protein. The sample consists of about 980,000 distinct CDR3 sequences, roughly 29% of them appearing once. V was trimmed by 0 bases and J by 0 bases, leaving 21 bases between them. Germline V CDR1 and CDR2: LGHNA, YNFKEQ. This CDR3 comprises 20 residues. Sequencing was performed on PBMCs, mostly from graft donor cells, taken 360 days after TCRalphabeta/CD19-depleted stem cell transplant. The V and J genes are TRBV4-2 and TRBJ2-1; tentatively, D is TRBD1 (5 bases). The receptor was derived from a boy under two years old who had a stem cell transplant for SCID, so the T cells may come from the graft donor. The chain's CDR3 is CASSQDRALKVLSSYNEQFF. The CDR3 coding sequence is TGTGCCAGCAGCCAAGACAGGGCCCTAAAGGTCCTAAGCTCCTACAATGAGCAGTTCTTC.